This T cell receptor (beta chain) was identified during a study of breast tumors, draining lymph nodes, adjacent tissues. TCRdb reprocessed the multiplex PCR reads via MiXCR and lists one record per CDR3 protein. Of 200,000 to 250,000 distinct CDR3 sequences in the sample, 32% are singletons; the top ten hold about 1.4%. Breast cancer patients provided tissue from their axillary draining lymph nodes. This clonotype was detected once. This CDR3 spans 15 amino acids. Germline V gene data show CDR1 as SQVTM and CDR2 as ANQGSEA. Trimming took off 4 bases at V and 5 bases at J, with 21 bases between the two ends.

This TCR was recovered from a female donor with breast cancer. Some clones in this sample may be carry-over from other donors' samples. The chain couples TRBV29-1 to TRBJ2-7; possible D gene TRBD1, 6 bases. Sequencing was performed on axillary lymph node tissue. CDR3 nucleotide sequence: TGCAGCGTTGGGGGGCCGGGGCGGGCCCCCCACGAGCAGTACTTC. As protein: CSVGGPGRAPHEQYF.